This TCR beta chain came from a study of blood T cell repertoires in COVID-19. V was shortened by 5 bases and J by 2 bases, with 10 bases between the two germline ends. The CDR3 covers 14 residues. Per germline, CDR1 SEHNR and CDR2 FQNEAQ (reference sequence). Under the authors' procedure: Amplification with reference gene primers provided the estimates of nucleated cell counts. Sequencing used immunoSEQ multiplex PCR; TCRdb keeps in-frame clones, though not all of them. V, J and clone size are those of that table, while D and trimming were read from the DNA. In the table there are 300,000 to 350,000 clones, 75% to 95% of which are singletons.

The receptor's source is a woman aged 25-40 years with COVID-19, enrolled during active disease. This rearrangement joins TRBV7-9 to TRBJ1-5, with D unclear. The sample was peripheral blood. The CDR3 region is CASSESRGNQPQHF. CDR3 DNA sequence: TGTGCCAGCAGCGAGAGCCGGGGCAATCAGCCCCAGCATTTT.